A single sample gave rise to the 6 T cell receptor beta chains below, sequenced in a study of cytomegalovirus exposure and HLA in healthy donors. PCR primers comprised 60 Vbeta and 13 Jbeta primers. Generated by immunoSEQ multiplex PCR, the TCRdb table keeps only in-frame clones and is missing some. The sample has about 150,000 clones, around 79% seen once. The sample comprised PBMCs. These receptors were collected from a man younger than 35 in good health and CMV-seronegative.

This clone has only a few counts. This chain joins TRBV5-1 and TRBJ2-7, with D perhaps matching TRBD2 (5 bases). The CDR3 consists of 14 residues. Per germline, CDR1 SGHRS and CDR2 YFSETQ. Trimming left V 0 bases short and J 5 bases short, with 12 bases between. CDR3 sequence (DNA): TGCGCCAGCAGCTTGGGAGGGCCCGAGGACGAGCAGTACGTC. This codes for CASSLGGPEDEQYV.

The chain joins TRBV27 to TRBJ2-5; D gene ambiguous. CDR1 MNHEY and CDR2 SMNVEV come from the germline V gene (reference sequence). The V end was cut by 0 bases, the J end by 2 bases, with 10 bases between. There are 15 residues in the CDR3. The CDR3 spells CASSLSSALQETQYF. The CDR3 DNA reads TGTGCCAGCAGTTTATCAAGCGCCTTACAAGAGACCCAGTACTTC.

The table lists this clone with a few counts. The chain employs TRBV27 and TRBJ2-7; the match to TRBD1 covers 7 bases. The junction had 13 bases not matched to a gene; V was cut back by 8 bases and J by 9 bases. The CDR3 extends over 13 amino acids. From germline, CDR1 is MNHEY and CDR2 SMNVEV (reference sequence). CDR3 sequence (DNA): TGTGCCAGCGGATTAAAAGGGGGCTCGCGGCAGTACGTC. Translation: CASGLKGGSRQYV.

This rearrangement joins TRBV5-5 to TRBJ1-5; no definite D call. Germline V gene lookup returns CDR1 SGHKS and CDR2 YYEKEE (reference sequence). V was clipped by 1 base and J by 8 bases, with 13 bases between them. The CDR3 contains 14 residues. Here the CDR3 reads CASSLLRSFEPQHF. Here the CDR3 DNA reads TGTGCCAGCAGCTTGTTACGGAGTTTTGAGCCCCAGCATTTT.

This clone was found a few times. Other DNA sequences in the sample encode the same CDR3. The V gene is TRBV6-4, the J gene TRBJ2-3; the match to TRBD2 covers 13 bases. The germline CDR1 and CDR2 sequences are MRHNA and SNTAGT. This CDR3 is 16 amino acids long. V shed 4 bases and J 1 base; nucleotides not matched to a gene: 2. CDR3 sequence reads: CASSAGTSGGTDTQYF. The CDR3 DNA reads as TGTGCCAGCAGTGCCGGGACTAGCGGGGGCACAGATACGCAGTATTTT.

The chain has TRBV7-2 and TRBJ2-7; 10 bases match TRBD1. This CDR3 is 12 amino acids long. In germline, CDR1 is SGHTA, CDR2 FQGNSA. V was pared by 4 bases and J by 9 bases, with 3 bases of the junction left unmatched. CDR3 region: CASSSDRGWQYF. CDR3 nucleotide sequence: TGTGCCAGCAGCTCGGACAGGGGGTGGCAGTACTTC.